Listed here is a single T cell receptor beta chain. The record originates from a study of control samples from healthy donors and cancer patients. Sequencing used immunoSEQ multiplex PCR; TCRdb keeps in-frame clones, though not all of them. The data hold around 170,000 clones, with roughly nine tenths observed a single time. Trimming cost V 10 bases and J 0 bases, with 4 bases left between them. The CDR3 consists of 11 residues. Per germline, CDR1 MDHEN and CDR2 SYDVKM. The sample taken for sequencing was blood. The chain joins TRBV28 to TRBJ2-4; D is ambiguous. This receptor was taken from a woman in her twenties or thirties in good health. The CDR3 is CAILAKNIQYF. The CDR3 bases are TGTGCCATCTTAGCCAAAAACATTCAGTACTTC.